These 10 T cell receptor beta chains were all obtained from the same sample, sequenced in a study of blood T cell repertoires in COVID-19. Sequencing used immunoSEQ multiplex PCR; TCRdb keeps in-frame clones, though not all of them. The sample yields 250,000 to 300,000 clones, under 90% seen once. The sequenced sample was peripheral blood. These receptors all come from an older woman with active or convalescent COVID-19.

This clone was counted between two and nine times. The gene calls are TRBV11-2 and TRBJ1-4, with no clear D. Looked up from germline, CDR1 is SGHAT and CDR2 is FQNNGV. The CDR3 is made up of 15 amino acids. V lost 2 bases to trimming and J lost 0 bases, with 7 bases between them. The CDR3 coding sequence is TGTGCCAGCAGCTTAACTTTGGCAACTAATGAAAAACTGTTTTTT. Encoded protein: CASSLTLATNEKLFF.

This clone was seen repeatedly, ten times or more. The CDR3 DNA sequence: TGCAGCGTTGAGCGGACAGGGCGTGGCACAGATACGCAGTATTTT. Translated: CSVERTGRGTDTQYF. V gene TRBV29-1 combines with J gene TRBJ2-3, with 8 bases identical to TRBD1. The CDR3 is made up of 15 amino acids. The V gene end was trimmed by 3 bases and the J gene end by 1 base; junction bases not matched to a gene: 6. The germline CDR1 and CDR2 sequences are SQVTM and ANQGSEA.

The rearrangement links TRBV7-9 to TRBJ2-7; D perhaps matches TRBD1 (5 bases). V was clipped by 4 bases and J by 0 bases, with 16 bases between them. The CDR3 is 16 residues long. Germline V lookup: CDR1 SEHNR, CDR2 FQNEAQ (reference sequence). The CDR3 sequence is CASSSSPRQSSYEQYF. The CDR3 bases are TGTGCCAGCAGCTCCTCTCCACGACAGAGCTCCTACGAGCAGTACTTC.

The gene calls are TRBV7-8 and TRBJ2-4; maybe TRBD2 (5 bases). The germline V and J ends were trimmed by 1 base and 0 bases, with 13 bases remaining between them. The CDR3 runs to 17 residues. The germline CDR1 and CDR2 sequences are SGHVS and FQNEAQ. CDR3 residues: CASSLGSTGLAKNIQYF. In DNA form, the CDR3 reads TGTGCCAGCAGCTTAGGAAGTACCGGACTAGCCAAAAACATTCAGTACTTC.

This clone was seen a single time. The chain couples TRBV15 to TRBJ1-2; TRBD1 matches 7 bases. V gave up 5 bases and J gave up 3 bases; unmatched junction bases: 3. The germline CDR1 and CDR2 sequences are LNHNV and YYDKDF (reference sequence). The CDR3 is 13 residues long. The CDR3 loop is CATSSGQYYGYTF. The CDR3 DNA sequence: TGTGCCACCAGCTCGGGACAGTACTATGGCTACACCTTC.

This chain links TRBV28 with TRBJ1-6, with 8 positions matching TRBD1. Trimming took 6 bases from V and 10 from J; bases not matched to a gene: 8. Germline CDR1 and CDR2: MDHEN and SYDVKM. This CDR3 is built from 14 residues. The CDR3 region has the DNA TGTGCCAGCAGGCCGGGACAGGAAGGCTCACCCCTCCACTTT. Its protein product is CASRPGQEGSPLHF.

The chain has TRBV25-1 and TRBJ1-2; tentative D call: TRBD1 (5 bases). CDR3 size: 15 residues. The V gene's germline CDR1 is MGHDK and CDR2 SYGVNS. Trimming took off 5 bases at V and 6 bases at J, with 19 bases between the two ends. The CDR3 protein is CASSPLSGMGHGYTF. The CDR3 nucleotides read TGTGCCAGCAGTCCCTTGTCAGGGATGGGTCATGGCTACACCTTC.

The chain couples TRBV12-3 or TRBV12-4 to TRBJ1-1, with 8 bases lining up with TRBD1. Germline trimming cut 7 bases from V and 10 bases from J; bases unmatched to any gene: 11. The CDR3 spans 13 residues. The CDR3 DNA reads TGTGCCAGCACCGAGACAGGGGCTGTTGGAGCTTTCTTT. Translating it yields CASTETGAVGAFF.

The rearrangement joins TRBV3-1 (or the pseudogene TRBV3-2) to TRBJ2-5; possible D gene TRBD2, 6 bases. V dropped 4 bases and J dropped 2 bases, with 14 bases sitting between them. In germline, CDR1 is LGHDT, CDR2 YNNKEL (reference sequence). The CDR3 totals 15 residues. For the CDR3, the DNA is TGTGCCAGCAGCCCCCGGGGCCGGGGGCAAGAGACCCAGTACTTC. The encoded protein is CASSPRGRGQETQYF.

This chain connects TRBV6-6 to TRBJ2-7, with 7 bases matching TRBD1. CDR3 length: 15 residues. After removal of 6 bases from V and 6 bases from J, the junction contained 14 bases not matched to a gene. CDR1 is MNHNY, CDR2 SVGAGI, per germline (reference sequence). CDR3 loop: CASRSTARGSAEQYF. Here the CDR3 DNA reads TGTGCCAGCAGAAGTACGGCCAGGGGGTCTGCCGAGCAGTACTTC.